These 26 T cell receptor beta chains were all obtained from the same sample, sequenced in a study of blood T cell repertoires in COVID-19. Only in-frame clones appear in the TCRdb table, and some are missing; sequencing was by immunoSEQ multiplex PCR. The sample lists roughly 380,000 clones, about 91% occurring once. Material for sequencing was peripheral blood. The origin of the receptors is a woman in her thirties or forties with COVID-19, enrolled during active disease.

The rearrangement joins TRBV28 to TRBJ1-5; D is unresolved. Germline CDR1 is MDHEN and CDR2 is SYDVKM. The CDR3 length is 12 residues. V was clipped by 6 bases and J by 6 bases, with 9 bases between them. CDR3 sequence reads: CASSPVSQPQHF. Written as DNA, the CDR3 is TGTGCCAGCAGCCCAGTAAGTCAGCCCCAGCATTTT.

The J gene is TRBJ2-3, the V gene TRBV15; D might be TRBD2 (7 bases). The CDR3 contains 16 residues. Germline values: CDR1 LNHNV, CDR2 YYDKDF (reference sequence). The V end lost 4 bases, the J end lost 5 bases, and 19 bases lay between the germline ends. This CDR3 is CATSIRGAHRGDTQYF. CDR3 nucleotide sequence: TGTGCCACCAGCATACGGGGGGCGCATAGGGGAGATACGCAGTATTTT.

V usage is TRBV5-1 and J usage is TRBJ2-2, with 10 bases matching TRBD2. V lost 0 bases, J lost 4 bases, and 9 bases stayed unmatched. Germline-derived CDR1 and CDR2 are SGHRS and YFSETQ. There are 18 residues in the CDR3. CDR3 residues: CASSLAASGGVVTGELFF. The CDR3 nucleotides read TGCGCCAGCAGCTTGGCGGCTAGCGGGGGCGTAGTCACCGGGGAGCTGTTTTTT.

CDR3 protein: CAWSRSRGTEAFF. DNA for the CDR3: TGTGCCTGGAGTAGGTCCAGGGGCACTGAAGCTTTCTTT. This chain uses TRBV30 with TRBJ1-1, with D perhaps matching TRBD1 (6 bases). The V end lost 2 bases, the J end lost 4 bases, and 11 bases lay between the germline ends. The CDR3 totals 13 residues. CDR1 and CDR2 (germline): GTSNPN, SVGIG (reference sequence).

The rearrangement joins TRBV29-1 to TRBJ1-2; TRBD1 matches at 7 bases. Germline loops: CDR1 SQVTM, CDR2 ANQGSEA. Losses at the gene ends were 1 base for V and 7 bases for J; bases not matched to a gene: 9. This CDR3 has 14 amino acids. The CDR3 is CSVEAPDRRVGYTF. Written as DNA, the CDR3 is TGCAGCGTTGAAGCACCGGACAGGCGAGTTGGCTACACCTTC.

The chain is built from TRBV9 and TRBJ1-1; 10 bases align to TRBD1. Germline lookup yields CDR1 SGDLS and CDR2 YYNGEE. J gave up 5 bases and V 4 bases, and 5 bases lay outside the gene matches. CDR3 length: 14 amino acids. The CDR3 region has the DNA TGTGCCAGCAGCCCCGGGACAGGGGAAACTGAAGCTTTCTTT. It codes for CASSPGTGETEAFF.

The rearrangement uses TRBV4-1 and TRBJ1-5; 11 nucleotides line up with TRBD1. Germline V gene sequence: CDR1 MGHRA, CDR2 YSYEKL. This CDR3 has 18 residues. Trimming removed 0 bases from V and 1 base from J; junction bases left unmatched: 5. This CDR3 reads CASSQEGQGGRSNQPQHF. The CDR3 region has the DNA TGCGCCAGCAGCCAAGAGGGACAGGGGGGAAGGAGCAATCAGCCCCAGCATTTT.

V gene TRBV3-1 (or the pseudogene TRBV3-2) combines with J gene TRBJ1-1; 11 nucleotides match TRBD1. This CDR3 contains 14 residues. The V gene's germline CDR1 is LGHDT and CDR2 YNNKEL (reference sequence). After removal of 4 bases from V and 8 bases from J, the junction contained 6 bases not matched to a gene. This CDR3 reads CASSPGTGGAEAFF. In nucleotides, the CDR3 is TGTGCCAGCAGCCCGGGGACAGGGGGTGCAGAAGCTTTCTTT.

The rearrangement uses TRBV5-1 and TRBJ1-4; 9 nucleotides align to TRBD1. CDR3 length: 15 amino acids. V dropped 4 bases and J dropped 3; count of bases not matched to a gene: 4. Germline CDR1 and CDR2: SGHRS and YFSETQ. The CDR3 DNA follows: TGCGCCAGCAGCCGGGACAGGGCGTCTAATGAAAAACTGTTTTTT. Its protein is CASSRDRASNEKLFF.

The V call is TRBV25-1, the J call TRBJ2-2; TRBD2 matches at 8 bases. There are 17 residues in the CDR3. Looked up from germline, CDR1 is MGHDK and CDR2 is SYGVNS. The V and J ends lost 5 bases and 7 bases, in that order; junction bases with no gene match: 15. The CDR3 sequence is CASSPRGRAGVSGELFF. Here the CDR3 DNA reads TGTGCCAGCAGTCCCCGGGGGAGAGCGGGAGTAAGCGGGGAGCTGTTTTTT.

In regard to this clone: Other DNA sequences from this sample encode an identical CDR3 as well. The J gene is TRBJ1-1, the V gene TRBV28; a possible D gene is TRBD1 (6 bases). Germline V gene sequence: CDR1 MDHEN, CDR2 SYDVKM. The CDR3 is made up of 15 amino acids. The V end was cut by 6 bases, the J end by 2 bases, with 16 bases between. Here the CDR3 DNA reads TGTGCCAGCAGCCGAGGGGGACGGAGCAACACTGAAGCTTTCTTT. It translates to CASSRGGRSNTEAFF. Drawing the rest from reference TRBV28 and TRBJ1-1, the complete variable domain is DVKVTQSSRYLVKRTGEKVFLECVQDMDHENMFWYRQDPGLGLRLIYFSYDVKMKEKGDIPEGYSVSREKKERFSLILESASTNQTSMYLCASSRGGRSNTEAFFGQGTRLTVV.

The chain joins TRBV27 to TRBJ2-1; D perhaps matches TRBD1 (6 bases). Trimming stripped 3 bases from V and 11 bases from J, with 11 bases between. Germline loops: CDR1 MNHEY, CDR2 SMNVEV (reference sequence). There are 12 residues in the CDR3. Here the CDR3 DNA reads TGTGCCAGCAGTTTCTACCGGGACAAGCAGTTCTTC. Translating it yields CASSFYRDKQFF.

The CDR3 spells CASSQEGGFSYEQYF. CDR3 DNA: TGCGCCAGCAGCCAAGAAGGGGGATTCTCCTACGAGCAGTACTTC. This rearrangement joins TRBV4-1 to TRBJ2-7; D is perhaps TRBD1 (6 bases). CDR3 length: 15 residues. Germline CDR1 and CDR2: MGHRA and YSYEKL. V lost 0 bases, J lost 0 bases, and 9 bases lay in between.

J is TRBJ2-1 and V is TRBV6-6; D may be TRBD1 (5 bases). Germline CDR1 reads MNHNY; CDR2 reads SVGAGI (reference sequence). The CDR3 loop spans 14 amino acids. Trimming left V 5 bases short and J 7 bases short, with 15 bases between. CDR3 bases: TGTGCCAGCAGTCCGCAGGGTCTCAGGAATGAGCAGTTCTTC. Its protein is CASSPQGLRNEQFF.

V and J are TRBV28 and TRBJ2-5; D possibly corresponds to TRBD2 (6 bases). The CDR3 totals 16 residues. The germline gives CDR1 MDHEN, CDR2 SYDVKM. Trimming shortened V by 2 bases and J by 5 bases, and 18 bases separated the two germline ends. CDR3 DNA sequence: TGTGCCAGCAGTTTAACTAGCTCTAAAGCTGGCGAGACCCAGTACTTC. Its protein is CASSLTSSKAGETQYF.

J is TRBJ1-6 and V is TRBV7-6; D is unclear. The CDR3 sequence is 16 residues long. The V end lost 5 bases, the J end lost 0 bases, and 11 bases lay between the germline ends. The germline gives CDR1 SGHVS, CDR2 FNYEAQ. CDR3 in DNA: TGTGCCAGCAGCATTGCGGGGAGCTCCTATAATTCACCCCTCCACTTT. Amino acid sequence: CASSIAGSSYNSPLHF.

The V call is TRBV18, the J call TRBJ1-5; no clear D gene. V shed 0 bases and J shed 2 bases, with 14 bases lying between them. The CDR3 extends over 17 amino acids. Germline lookup yields CDR1 KGHSH and CDR2 LQKENI. CDR3 in DNA: TGTGCCAGCTCACCACCATCAGGAGGATATGGCAATCAGCCCCAGCATTTT. Translated, it gives CASSPPSGGYGNQPQHF.

This clone was picked up one time. This sequence joins TRBV4-1 and TRBJ1-6; TRBD1 agrees at 7 bases. The CDR3 loop spans 15 amino acids. Germline V CDR1 and CDR2: MGHRA, YSYEKL. V was clipped by 0 bases and J by 10 bases; unmatched bases: 6. CDR3 amino acids: CASSQEGGGWSPLHF. Here the CDR3 DNA reads TGCGCCAGCAGCCAAGAAGGAGGGGGCTGGTCACCCCTCCACTTT.

The chain recombines TRBV7-2 with TRBJ1-3; TRBD1 matches at 7 bases. In germline, CDR1 is SGHTA, CDR2 FQGNSA. The trim removed 3 bases at V and 3 bases at J, leaving 5 bases unmatched. This CDR3 is built from 15 residues. Here the CDR3 reads CASSFFTGVGNTIYF. CDR3 DNA: TGTGCCAGCAGCTTTTTCACAGGGGTTGGAAACACCATATATTTT.

The chain couples TRBV5-1 to TRBJ1-1; 7 positions agree with TRBD1. The germline gives CDR1 SGHRS, CDR2 YFSETQ. The CDR3 consists of 14 residues. V shed 4 bases and J 1 base; nucleotides not matched to a gene: 4. CDR3 coding DNA: TGCGCCAGCAGCACAGGGGTGCCGAACACTGAAGCTTTCTTT. Translated, it gives CASSTGVPNTEAFF.

This clone was seen a handful of times. The genes are TRBV3-1 (or the pseudogene TRBV3-2) and TRBJ1-2; 12 nucleotides match TRBD1. The germline CDR1 and CDR2 sequences are LGHDT and YNNKEL (reference sequence). The CDR3 extends over 15 amino acids. Germline trimming cut 5 bases from V and 8 bases from J; bases unmatched to any gene: 9. Here the CDR3 reads CASSAGQGALKGYTF. CDR3 nucleotide sequence: TGTGCCAGCAGCGCGGGACAGGGGGCTCTGAAGGGCTACACCTTC.

J is TRBJ2-6 and V is TRBV11-2; tentative D call: TRBD1 (6 bases). CDR1 and CDR2 from the germline V gene are SGHAT and FQNNGV. V dropped 7 bases and J dropped 2 bases, with 21 bases sitting between them. CDR3 length: 18 residues. The CDR3 loop is CASTSLSTNRAGANVLTF. The CDR3 bases are TGTGCCAGCACCTCCTTAAGTACGAACAGGGCTGGGGCCAACGTCCTGACTTTC.

CDR3 loop: CASSPGQRSGNTIYF. CDR3 nucleotides: TGTGCCAGCTCACCAGGACAGCGCTCTGGAAACACCATATATTTT. The V call is TRBV18, the J call TRBJ1-3; D is perhaps TRBD1 (6 bases). The ends were cut back, 2 bases at V and 0 bases at J, with 8 bases in the middle. From germline, CDR1 is KGHSH and CDR2 LQKENI. There are 15 residues in the CDR3.

This clone has only one observation. The chain joins TRBV11-3 to TRBJ2-7; D remains ambiguous. CDR3 length: 14 residues. Per the germline V gene, CDR1 is SGHNT and CDR2 is YENEEA. Trimming took 4 bases from V and 2 from J, leaving 12 bases between them. The DNA of the CDR3 is TGTGCCAGCAGCTCAGACGACAAACCCTACGAGCAGTACTTC. This gives the protein CASSSDDKPYEQYF.

The chain combines TRBV5-1 with TRBJ2-7, with 11 bases aligning to TRBD2. Germline V gene sequence: CDR1 SGHRS, CDR2 YFSETQ. This CDR3 spans 16 amino acids. J lost 3 bases, V lost 4 bases, and 9 bases had no gene match. CDR3 sequence (DNA): TGCGCCAGCAGCAAGAATGGACTAGCGGGTGACTACGAGCAGTACTTC. Protein sequence: CASSKNGLAGDYEQYF.

CDR3 DNA: TGTGCCAGCAGCTCCAGTCCCGCCGCAGGAAACACCATATATTTT. Amino acid sequence: CASSSSPAAGNTIYF. This chain uses TRBV7-9 with TRBJ1-3; unclear D gene. Germline-derived CDR1 and CDR2 are SEHNR and FQNEAQ (reference sequence). V shed 4 bases and J shed 4 bases, with 14 bases lying between them. The CDR3 totals 15 residues.